The 3 T cell receptor beta chains listed next were all sequenced from one sample in a study of cytomegalovirus exposure and HLA in healthy donors. PCR used 60 Vbeta primers and 13 Jbeta primers. Sequencing used immunoSEQ multiplex PCR; TCRdb keeps in-frame clones, though not all of them. The data hold some 150,000 clones, with about 72% observed a single time. Input material: PBMCs. Every receptor here comes from a man between 60 and 75 years old in good health and CMV-seronegative.

The gene calls are TRBV18 and TRBJ1-1; D is undetermined. Germline CDR1 reads KGHSH; CDR2 reads LQKENI. V was pared by 5 bases and J by 1 base, with 11 bases between. The length of the CDR3 is 14 residues. The CDR3 DNA follows: TGTGCCAGCTCATCCGAGACGGGGAACACTGAAGCTTTCTTT. Translating it yields CASSSETGNTEAFF. Together with reference TRBV18 and TRBJ1-1, the CDR3 gives the full variable domain: NAGVMQNPRHLVRRRGQEARLRCSPMKGHSHVYWYRQLPEEGLKFMVYLQKENIIDESGMPKERFSAEFPKEGPSILRIQQVVRGDSAAYFCASSSETGNTEAFFGQGTRLTVV.

The gene calls are TRBV11-2 and TRBJ2-7, with D unclear. The length of the CDR3 is 14 residues. Germline-derived CDR1 and CDR2 are SGHAT and FQNNGV. V gave up 4 bases and J gave up 5 bases, with 15 bases separating them. The CDR3 sequence is CASSSSLDLDEQYF. The DNA for the CDR3 is TGTGCCAGCAGCTCCTCACTTGATCTCGACGAGCAGTACTTC.

V usage is TRBV28 and J usage is TRBJ1-4; a weak D match, TRBD1 (5 bases). The CDR3 runs to 17 residues. Looked up from germline, CDR1 is MDHEN and CDR2 is SYDVKM. Trimming stripped 2 bases from V and 0 bases from J, with 13 bases between. The CDR3 here is CASSLIGHFATNEKLFF. DNA of the CDR3: TGTGCCAGCAGTTTAATCGGACACTTTGCAACTAATGAAAAACTGTTTTTT.